This T cell receptor (beta chain) was identified in a study of beta chain features in type 1 diabetes. Between the trimmed V and J ends, which lost 0 bases and 2 bases, there was a span of 14 bases. The CDR3 length is 16 residues. Germline CDR1 reads MNHEY; CDR2 reads SVGAGI. Study-level points and caveats: Shorter TCRB CDR3s, moderately but significantly so, were found in Type 1 diabetes patients in all four CD4+ subsets. Researchers caution that PCR might favor shorter templates, equally among patients and controls.

The entirety of the isolated RNA underwent reverse transcription, so expressed TCRB transcripts were sequenced. TCRdb keeps only in-frame clones here, not all; method: immunoSEQ multiplex PCR. Of over 600,000 clones listed, around an eighth are singletons. Researchers reported sorting CD4+ naive, central memory, regulatory and stem cell-like memory cells via CD45RO/CCR7/CD25/CD127/CD95/CD27. This clone has a handful of counts. The antigen is undetermined. The sequencing input was naive CD4+ T cells from blood. The genes are TRBV6-5 and TRBJ2-7, with D maybe TRBD1 (5 bases). The clonotype was recovered from a man aged 25-45 years with type 1 diabetes. As DNA, the CDR3 is TGTGCCAGCAGTTACTCAGGGCAGGGAAAGACCTACGAGCAGTACTTC. Protein sequence: CASSYSGQGKTYEQYF.